A single T cell receptor beta chain is shown here with its context. Its antigen is unidentified. This table comes from immunoSEQ multiplex PCR, and its TCRdb copy is limited to in-frame clones, with some not included. The sample comprises some 100,000 clones, approximately 94% of which are singletons, and about 0.6% rests with the top ten. The data are from a study of siplizumab effects on memory and regulatory T cells. V shed 6 bases and J 0 bases; nucleotides not matched to a gene: 3. Germline CDR1 MNHEY, CDR2 SMNVEV (reference sequence). The CDR3 is 14 amino acids. Study findings and constraints: Naive T cells were seen as more diverse than memory cells and as major alloresponse contributors. Just a small share of alloreactive clones was traced back to unstimulated subsets. Alloreactive sequences from unstimulated CD4+ memory cells fell significantly with siplizumab. Suppressive function of proliferating Tregs from siplizumab cultures was not confirmed.

Sequencing was performed on Tregs sorted from blood. The clonotype was recovered from a human donor in good health. This chain links TRBV27 with TRBJ2-7, with TRBD2 matching 9 bases. The CDR3 DNA is TGTGCCAGCAGAAGGACTAGCGCCTCCTACGAGCAGTACTTC. Translating it yields CASRRTSASYEQYF.